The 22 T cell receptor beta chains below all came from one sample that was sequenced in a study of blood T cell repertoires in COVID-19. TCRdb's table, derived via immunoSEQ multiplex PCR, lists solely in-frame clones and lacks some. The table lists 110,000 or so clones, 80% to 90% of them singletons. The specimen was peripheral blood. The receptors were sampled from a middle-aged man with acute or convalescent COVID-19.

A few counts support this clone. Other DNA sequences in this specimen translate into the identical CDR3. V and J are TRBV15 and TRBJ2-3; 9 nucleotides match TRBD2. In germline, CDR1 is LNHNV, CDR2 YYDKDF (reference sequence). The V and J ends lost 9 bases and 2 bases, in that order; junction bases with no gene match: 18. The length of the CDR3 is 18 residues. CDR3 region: CATRDGAGGPWDTDTQYF. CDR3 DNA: TGTGCCACGCGCGACGGGGCGGGGGGGCCATGGGACACAGATACGCAGTATTTT.

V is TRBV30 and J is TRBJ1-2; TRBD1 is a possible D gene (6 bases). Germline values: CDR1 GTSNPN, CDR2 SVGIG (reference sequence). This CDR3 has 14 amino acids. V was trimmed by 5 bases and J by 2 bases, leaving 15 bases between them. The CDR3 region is CAWGIAGANYGYTF. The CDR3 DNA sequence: TGTGCCTGGGGAATAGCGGGGGCGAACTATGGCTACACCTTC.

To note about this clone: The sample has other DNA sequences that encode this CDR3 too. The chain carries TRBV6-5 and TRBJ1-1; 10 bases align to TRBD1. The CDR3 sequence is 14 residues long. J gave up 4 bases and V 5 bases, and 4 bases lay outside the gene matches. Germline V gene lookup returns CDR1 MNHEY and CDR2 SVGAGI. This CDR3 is CASSLWTGGTEAFF. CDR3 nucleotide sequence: TGTGCCAGCAGTCTATGGACAGGGGGCACTGAAGCTTTCTTT.

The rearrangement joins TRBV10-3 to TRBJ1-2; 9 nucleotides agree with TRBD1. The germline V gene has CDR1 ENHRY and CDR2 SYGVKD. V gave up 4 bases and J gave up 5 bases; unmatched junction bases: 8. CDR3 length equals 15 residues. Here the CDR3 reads CAISAEYGTGYGYTF. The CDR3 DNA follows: TGTGCCATCAGTGCCGAATACGGGACAGGGTATGGCTACACCTTC.

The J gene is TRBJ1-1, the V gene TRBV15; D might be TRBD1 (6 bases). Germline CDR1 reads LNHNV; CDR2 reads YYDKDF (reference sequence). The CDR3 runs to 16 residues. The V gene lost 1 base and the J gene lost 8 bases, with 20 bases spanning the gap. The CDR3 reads CATSRGTVLGFREAFF. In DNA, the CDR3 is TGTGCCACCAGCAGAGGGACAGTCCTAGGTTTCAGGGAAGCTTTCTTT.

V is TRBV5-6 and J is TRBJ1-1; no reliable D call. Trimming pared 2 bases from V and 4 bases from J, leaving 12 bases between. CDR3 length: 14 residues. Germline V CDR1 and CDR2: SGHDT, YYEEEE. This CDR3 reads CASSFEGWGTEAFF. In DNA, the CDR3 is TGTGCCAGCAGCTTCGAGGGATGGGGCACTGAAGCTTTCTTT.

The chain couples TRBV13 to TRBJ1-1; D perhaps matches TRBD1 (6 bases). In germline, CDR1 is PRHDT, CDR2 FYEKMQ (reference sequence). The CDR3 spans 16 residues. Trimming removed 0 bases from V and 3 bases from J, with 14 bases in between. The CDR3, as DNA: TGTGCCAGCAGCTTAGGCCTGCCAGGGGTGGACACTGAAGCTTTCTTT. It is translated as CASSLGLPGVDTEAFF.

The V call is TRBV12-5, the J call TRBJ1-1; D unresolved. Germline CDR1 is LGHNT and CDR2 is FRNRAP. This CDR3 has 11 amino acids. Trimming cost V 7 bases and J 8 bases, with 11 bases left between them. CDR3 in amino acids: CASARTGEAFF. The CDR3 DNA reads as TGTGCTAGTGCCCGGACGGGAGAAGCTTTCTTT.

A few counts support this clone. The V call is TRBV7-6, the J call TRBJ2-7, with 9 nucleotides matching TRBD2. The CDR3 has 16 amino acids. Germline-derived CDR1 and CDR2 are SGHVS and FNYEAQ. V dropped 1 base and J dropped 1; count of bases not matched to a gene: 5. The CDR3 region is CASSLEPLAGSYEQYF. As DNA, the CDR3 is TGTGCCAGCAGCTTAGAACCCCTAGCGGGGTCCTACGAGCAGTACTTC.

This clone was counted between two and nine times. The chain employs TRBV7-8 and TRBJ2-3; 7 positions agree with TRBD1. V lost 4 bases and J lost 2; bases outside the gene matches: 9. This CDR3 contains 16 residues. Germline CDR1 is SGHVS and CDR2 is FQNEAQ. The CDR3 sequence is CASSYGQEKNTDTQYF. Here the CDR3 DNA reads TGTGCCAGCAGCTACGGACAGGAGAAAAACACAGATACGCAGTATTTT.

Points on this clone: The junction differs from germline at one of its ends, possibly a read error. The CDR3 nucleotides read TGTGCCAGCAGCCTAGGGACAGGGCACTATGGCTACACCTTC. Its translation is CASSLGTGHYGYTF. The V gene is TRBV13, the J gene TRBJ1-2; 9 bases are shared with TRBD1. Germline V gene data show CDR1 as PRHDT and CDR2 as FYEKMQ (reference sequence). The CDR3 consists of 14 residues.

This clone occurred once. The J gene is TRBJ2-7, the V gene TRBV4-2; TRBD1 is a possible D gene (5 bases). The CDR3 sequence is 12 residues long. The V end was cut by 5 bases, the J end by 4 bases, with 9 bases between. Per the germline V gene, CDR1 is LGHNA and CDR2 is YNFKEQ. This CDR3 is CASSADRYEQYF. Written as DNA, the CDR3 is TGTGCCAGCAGCGCCGACAGATACGAGCAGTACTTC.

The CDR3 protein is CASGEAGELFF. CDR3 sequence (DNA): TGTGCCAGCGGGGAGGCCGGGGAGCTGTTTTTT. This sequence joins TRBV3-1 (or the pseudogene TRBV3-2) and TRBJ2-2, with TRBD2 as a possible D gene (6 bases). Germline CDR1 reads LGHDT; CDR2 reads YNNKEL (reference sequence). The V end was cut by 8 bases, the J end by 6 bases, with 7 bases between. This CDR3 region has 11 residues.

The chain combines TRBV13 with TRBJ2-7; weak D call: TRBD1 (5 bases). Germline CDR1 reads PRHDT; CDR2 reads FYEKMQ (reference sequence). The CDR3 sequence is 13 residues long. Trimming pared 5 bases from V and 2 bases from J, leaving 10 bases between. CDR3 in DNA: TGTGCCAGCAGCCCCCCAGGGCCCTACGAGCAGTACTTC. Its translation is CASSPPGPYEQYF.

This CDR3 is CAILIRVPGELFF. CDR3 DNA: TGTGCCATATTAATCAGGGTTCCCGGGGAGCTGTTTTTT. The chain carries TRBV6-6 and TRBJ2-2; maybe TRBD1 (5 bases). The CDR3 loop spans 13 amino acids. Trimming pared 10 bases from V and 6 bases from J, leaving 15 bases between. Germline loops: CDR1 MNHNY, CDR2 SVGAGI (reference sequence).

The chain's CDR3 is CASSQATSGSYEQYF. The CDR3 nucleotides read TGTGCCAGCAGCCAAGCCACTAGCGGGAGTTACGAGCAGTACTTC. The chain employs TRBV14 and TRBJ2-7; 11 bases fit TRBD2. Per the germline V gene, CDR1 is SGHDN and CDR2 is FVKESK. The length of the CDR3 is 15 residues. V shed 1 base and J 4 bases; nucleotides not matched to a gene: 3.

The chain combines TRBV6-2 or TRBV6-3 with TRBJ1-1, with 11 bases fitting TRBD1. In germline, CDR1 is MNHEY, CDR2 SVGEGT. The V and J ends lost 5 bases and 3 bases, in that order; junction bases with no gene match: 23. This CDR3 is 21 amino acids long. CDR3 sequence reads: CASSNPRTGGKMVLGYTEAFF. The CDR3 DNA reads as TGTGCCAGCAGTAACCCCCGGACAGGGGGCAAGATGGTGCTTGGGTACACTGAAGCTTTCTTT.

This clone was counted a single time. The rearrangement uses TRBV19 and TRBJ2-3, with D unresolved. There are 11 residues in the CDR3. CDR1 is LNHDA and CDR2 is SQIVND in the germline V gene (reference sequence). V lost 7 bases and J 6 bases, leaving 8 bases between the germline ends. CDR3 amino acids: CASNLGDTQYF. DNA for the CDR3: TGTGCCAGTAACCTCGGTGATACGCAGTATTTT.

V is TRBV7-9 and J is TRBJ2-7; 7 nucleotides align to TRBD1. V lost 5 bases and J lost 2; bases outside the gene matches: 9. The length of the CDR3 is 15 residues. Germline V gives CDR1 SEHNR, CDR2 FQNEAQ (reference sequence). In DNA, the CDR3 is TGTGCCAGCAGCACCCGACAGGGCTCAGCCTACGAGCAGTACTTC. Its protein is CASSTRQGSAYEQYF.

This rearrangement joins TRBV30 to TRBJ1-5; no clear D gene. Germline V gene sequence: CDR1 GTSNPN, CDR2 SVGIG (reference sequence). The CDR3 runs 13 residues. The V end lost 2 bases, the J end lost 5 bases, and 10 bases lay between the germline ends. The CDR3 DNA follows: TGTGCCTGGAGTCCTGGCTTGCATCAGCCCCAGCATTTT. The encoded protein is CAWSPGLHQPQHF.

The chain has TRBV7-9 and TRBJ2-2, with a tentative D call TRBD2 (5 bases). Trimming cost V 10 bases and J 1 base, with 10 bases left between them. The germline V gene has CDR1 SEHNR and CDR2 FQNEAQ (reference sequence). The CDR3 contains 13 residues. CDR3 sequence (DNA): TGTGCCACCCATCGGGGGAACACCGGGGAGCTGTTTTTT. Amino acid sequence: CATHRGNTGELFF. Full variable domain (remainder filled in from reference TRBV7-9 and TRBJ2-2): DTGVSQNPRHKITKRGQNVTFRCDPISEHNRLYWYRQTLGQGPEFLTYFQNEAQLEKSRLLSDRFSAERPKGSFSTLEIQRTEQGDSAMYLCATHRGNTGELFFGEGSRLTVL.

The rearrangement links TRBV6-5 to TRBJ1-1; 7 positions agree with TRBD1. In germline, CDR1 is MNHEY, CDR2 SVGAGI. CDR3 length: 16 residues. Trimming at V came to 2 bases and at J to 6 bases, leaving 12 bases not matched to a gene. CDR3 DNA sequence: TGTGCCAGCAGTTACGGTATTTTGACAGGGTTATCTGAAGCTTTCTTT. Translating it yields CASSYGILTGLSEAFF.